What follows are 9 T cell receptor beta chains derived from one specimen sequenced in a study of shared clonotypes between healthy human individuals. Clones were read by immunoSEQ multiplex PCR, and TCRdb kept only the in-frame ones, dropping some. Of roughly 300,000 clones listed, 87% are singletons. Sequencing was carried out using memory CD8+ T cells sorted from blood. Sample subset: CD45RO+ cells pooled with CCR7-negative TemRA cells. The receptors originated from a man aged 18-30 years in good health.

J is TRBJ2-1 and V is TRBV4-1, with 11 bases matching TRBD2. The CDR3 sequence is 15 residues long. Per the germline V gene, CDR1 is MGHRA and CDR2 is YSYEKL. V was pared by 4 bases and J by 6 bases, with 5 bases of the junction left unmatched. The CDR3: CASSLRTSGFNEQFF. The DNA of the CDR3 is TGCGCCAGCAGCCTAAGGACTAGCGGGTTCAATGAGCAGTTCTTC.

The chain is built from TRBV27 and TRBJ2-5; D might be TRBD2 (5 bases). The CDR3 is made up of 13 amino acids. Looked up from germline, CDR1 is MNHEY and CDR2 is SMNVEV (reference sequence). With 4 bases removed from V and 2 bases from J, the gap between germline ends came to 8 bases. In nucleotides, the CDR3 is TGTGCCAGCAGTTCCCCGGGGCAAGAGACCCAGTACTTC. As protein: CASSSPGQETQYF.

V gene TRBV7-9 combines with J gene TRBJ2-5, with TRBD1 identical over 9 bases. The trim removed 3 bases at V and 4 bases at J, leaving 6 bases unmatched. This CDR3 is 15 amino acids long. CDR1 SEHNR and CDR2 FQNEAQ come from the germline V gene (reference sequence). The CDR3 is CASSFGQGRAETQYF. In DNA, the CDR3 is TGTGCCAGCAGCTTCGGACAGGGGAGGGCAGAGACCCAGTACTTC.

The gene calls are TRBV7-9 and TRBJ2-7; 8 positions match TRBD1. The CDR3 covers 15 residues. Trimming at V came to 4 bases and at J to 5 bases, leaving 10 bases not matched to a gene. In germline, CDR1 is SEHNR, CDR2 FQNEAQ (reference sequence). The CDR3 DNA reads as TGTGCCAGCAGCTCACGGACAGGGCTATACGACGAGCAGTACTTC. Protein: CASSSRTGLYDEQYF.

This chain joins TRBV7-2 and TRBJ2-7; D is uncertain. Trimming took off 5 bases at V and 3 bases at J, with 17 bases between the two ends. Germline V gene sequence: CDR1 SGHTA, CDR2 FQGNSA. The CDR3 length is 15 residues. CDR3 loop: CASSPADGSYYEQYF. In DNA, the CDR3 is TGTGCCAGCAGCCCAGCCGATGGCTCCTACTACGAGCAGTACTTC.

The table lists this clone with a few counts. The chain combines TRBV7-9 with TRBJ2-5, with 7 bases identical to TRBD2. The V segment lost 3 bases and the J segment 5 bases; nucleotides outside the gene matches: 12. This CDR3 is built from 16 residues. Germline assignment: CDR1 SEHNR and CDR2 FQNEAQ (reference sequence). CDR3 bases: TGTGCCAGCAGCTTTAGTTCCGGCGGGGGAGAGGAGACCCAGTACTTC. This sequence encodes CASSFSSGGGEETQYF.

The V and J genes are TRBV27 and TRBJ1-4, with TRBD1 identical over 9 bases. Germline V CDR1 and CDR2: MNHEY, SMNVEV (reference sequence). This CDR3 spans 17 amino acids. With V trimmed by 2 bases and J by 4 bases, 8 bases remained unmatched. The CDR3 spells CASSLRDRGTYNEKLFF. The CDR3 DNA reads TGTGCCAGCAGTTTACGCGACAGGGGGACGTATAATGAAAAACTGTTTTTT.

The chain uses TRBV29-1 and TRBJ2-5; the match to TRBD2 covers 10 bases. The CDR3 extends over 14 amino acids. The J segment lost 5 bases and the V segment lost 4 bases, leaving 7 bases of the junction unmatched. Germline V gene lookup returns CDR1 SQVTM and CDR2 ANQGSEA. The CDR3 region has the DNA TGCAGCGTTGTGGAGCGGGGGGGCCTGGAGACCCAGTACTTC. This gives the protein CSVVERGGLETQYF.

The chain joins TRBV2 to TRBJ1-3; maybe TRBD1 (5 bases). Trimming shortened V by 2 bases and J by 4 bases, and 9 bases separated the two germline ends. CDR1 and CDR2 (germline): SNHLY, FYNNEI. The CDR3 contains 14 residues. The CDR3: CASSESGPGNTIYF. The DNA of the CDR3 is TGTGCCAGCAGTGAATCAGGGCCAGGAAACACCATATATTTT.